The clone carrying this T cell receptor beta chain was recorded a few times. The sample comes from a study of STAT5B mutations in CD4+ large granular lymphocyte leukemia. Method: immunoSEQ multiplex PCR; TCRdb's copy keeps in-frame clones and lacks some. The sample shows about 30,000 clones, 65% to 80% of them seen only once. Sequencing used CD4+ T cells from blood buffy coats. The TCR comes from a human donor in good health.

CDR3 coding DNA: TGTGCCATCAGTGCAGGGGTTATGTACGAGCAGTACTTC. Amino acid sequence: CAISAGVMYEQYF. This chain joins TRBV10-3 and TRBJ2-7, with TRBD1 as a possible D gene (6 bases). CDR3 length: 13 amino acids. V was trimmed by 4 bases and J by 4 bases, leaving 11 bases between them. CDR1 and CDR2 from the germline V gene are ENHRY and SYGVKD.